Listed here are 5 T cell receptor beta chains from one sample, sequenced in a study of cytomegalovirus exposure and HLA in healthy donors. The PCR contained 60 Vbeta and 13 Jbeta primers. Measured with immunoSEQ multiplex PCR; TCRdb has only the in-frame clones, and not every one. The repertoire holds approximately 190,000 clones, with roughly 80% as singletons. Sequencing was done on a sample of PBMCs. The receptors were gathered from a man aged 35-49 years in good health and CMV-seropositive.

CDR3 DNA sequence: TGTGCCAGCAGCGGTGAAGCTTTCTTT. It yields the protein CASSGEAFF. V gene TRBV6-1 combines with J gene TRBJ1-1; no reliable D call. Germline V CDR1 and CDR2: MNHNS, SASEGT. The CDR3 has 9 amino acids. Between the trimmed V and J ends, which lost 6 bases and 7 bases, there was a span of 3 bases.

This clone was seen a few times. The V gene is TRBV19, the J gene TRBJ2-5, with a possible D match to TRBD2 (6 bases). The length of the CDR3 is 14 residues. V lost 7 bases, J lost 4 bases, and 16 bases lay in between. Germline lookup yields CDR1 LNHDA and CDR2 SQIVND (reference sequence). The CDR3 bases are TGTGCCAGTAATCGGGTGGGAGGTGGAGAGACCCAGTACTTC. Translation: CASNRVGGGETQYF.

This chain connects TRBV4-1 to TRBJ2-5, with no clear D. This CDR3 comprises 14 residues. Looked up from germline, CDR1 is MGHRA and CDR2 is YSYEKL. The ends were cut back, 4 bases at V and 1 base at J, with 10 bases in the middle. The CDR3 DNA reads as TGCGCCAGCAGCCTCAGACTGGGCCAAGAGACCCAGTACTTC. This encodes CASSLRLGQETQYF.

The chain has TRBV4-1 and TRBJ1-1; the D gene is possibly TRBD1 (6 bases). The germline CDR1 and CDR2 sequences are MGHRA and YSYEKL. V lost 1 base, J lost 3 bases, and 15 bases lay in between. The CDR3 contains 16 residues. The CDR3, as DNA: TGCGCCAGCAGCCAAGTGGGACAAGGGGCGGACACTGAAGCTTTCTTT. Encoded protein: CASSQVGQGADTEAFF.

CDR3 sequence: CASSKPGAYEQYF. CDR3 DNA sequence: TGTGCCAGCAGTAAGCCCGGGGCCTACGAGCAGTACTTC. The chain combines TRBV27 with TRBJ2-7; TRBD2 is a possible D gene (5 bases). Trimming shortened V by 5 bases and J by 2 bases, and 10 bases separated the two germline ends. CDR1 and CDR2 (germline): MNHEY, SMNVEV (reference sequence). The CDR3 contains 13 residues.